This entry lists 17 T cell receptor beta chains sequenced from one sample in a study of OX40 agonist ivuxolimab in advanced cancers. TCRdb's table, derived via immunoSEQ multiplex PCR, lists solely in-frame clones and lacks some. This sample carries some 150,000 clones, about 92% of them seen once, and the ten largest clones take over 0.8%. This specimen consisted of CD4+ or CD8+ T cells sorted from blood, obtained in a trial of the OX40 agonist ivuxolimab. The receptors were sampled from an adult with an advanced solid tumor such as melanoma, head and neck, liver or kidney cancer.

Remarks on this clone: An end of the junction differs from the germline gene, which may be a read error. The CDR3 sequence: CASSITTDYTYEQYF. The CDR3 DNA follows: TGTGCTAGCAGCATAACGACGGACTACACCTACGAGCAGTACTTC. The chain combines TRBV7-7 with TRBJ2-7, with a weak D call TRBD2 (6 bases). This CDR3 comprises 15 residues. CDR1 is SSHAT and CDR2 is FNYEAQ in the germline V gene (reference sequence).

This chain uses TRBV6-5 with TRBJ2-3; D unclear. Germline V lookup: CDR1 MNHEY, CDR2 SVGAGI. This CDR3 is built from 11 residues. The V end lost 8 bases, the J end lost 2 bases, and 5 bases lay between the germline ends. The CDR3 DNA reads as TGTGCCAGCGGGGTCACAGATACGCAGTATTTT. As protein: CASGVTDTQYF.

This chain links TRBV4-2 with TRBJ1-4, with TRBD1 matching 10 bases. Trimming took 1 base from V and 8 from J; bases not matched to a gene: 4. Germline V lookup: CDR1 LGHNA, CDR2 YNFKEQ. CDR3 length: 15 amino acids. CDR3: CASSQGDRGWEKLFF. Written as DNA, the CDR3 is TGTGCCAGCAGCCAAGGGGACAGGGGATGGGAAAAACTGTTTTTT.

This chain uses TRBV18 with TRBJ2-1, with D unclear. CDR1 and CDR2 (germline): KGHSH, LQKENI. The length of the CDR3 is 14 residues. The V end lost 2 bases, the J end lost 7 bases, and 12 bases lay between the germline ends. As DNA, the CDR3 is TGTGCCAGCTCACCATCTTACAACGGTAATGAGCAGTTCTTC. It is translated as CASSPSYNGNEQFF.

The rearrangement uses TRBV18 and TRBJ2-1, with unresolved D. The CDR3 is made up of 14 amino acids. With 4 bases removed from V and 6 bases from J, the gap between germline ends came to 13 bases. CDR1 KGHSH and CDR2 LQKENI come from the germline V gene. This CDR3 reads CASSRIQGPNEQFF. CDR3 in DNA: TGTGCCAGCTCACGGATCCAAGGGCCCAATGAGCAGTTCTTC.

CDR3 residues: CASSLDRHGYTF. CDR3 nucleotide sequence: TGTGCCAGCAGCTTAGACAGGCATGGCTACACCTTC. The chain uses TRBV7-2 and TRBJ1-2; maybe TRBD1 (5 bases). V was clipped by 1 base and J by 6 bases, with 6 bases between them. The length of the CDR3 is 12 residues. Germline lookup yields CDR1 SGHTA and CDR2 FQGNSA.

CDR3 loop: CASSPTDGRAEAFF. In nucleotides, the CDR3 is TGTGCCAGCTCACCAACCGACGGACGGGCGGAAGCTTTCTTT. V and J are TRBV18 and TRBJ1-1; D gene unclear. Germline V gene data show CDR1 as KGHSH and CDR2 as LQKENI. The germline V and J ends were trimmed by 2 bases and 8 bases, with 15 bases remaining between them. There are 14 residues in the CDR3.

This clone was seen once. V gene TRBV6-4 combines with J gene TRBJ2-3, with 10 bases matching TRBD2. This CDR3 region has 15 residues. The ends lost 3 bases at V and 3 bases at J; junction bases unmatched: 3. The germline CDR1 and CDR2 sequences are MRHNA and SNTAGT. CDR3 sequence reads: CASSEVAGGTDTQYF. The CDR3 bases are TGTGCCAGCAGTGAGGTAGCGGGAGGAACAGATACGCAGTATTTT.

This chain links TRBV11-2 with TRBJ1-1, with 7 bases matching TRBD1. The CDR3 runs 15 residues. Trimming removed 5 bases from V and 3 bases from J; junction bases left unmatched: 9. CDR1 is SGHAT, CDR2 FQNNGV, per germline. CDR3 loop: CASSRGQTIYTEAFF. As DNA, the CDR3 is TGTGCCAGCAGCCGGGGACAGACTATCTACACTGAAGCTTTCTTT.

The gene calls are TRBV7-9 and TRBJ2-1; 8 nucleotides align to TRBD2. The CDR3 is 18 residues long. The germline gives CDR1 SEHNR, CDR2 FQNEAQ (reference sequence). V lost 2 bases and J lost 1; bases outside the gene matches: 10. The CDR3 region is CASSLRFPSGSSYNEQFF. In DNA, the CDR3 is TGTGCCAGCAGCTTAAGATTCCCAAGCGGGAGTTCCTACAATGAGCAGTTCTTC.

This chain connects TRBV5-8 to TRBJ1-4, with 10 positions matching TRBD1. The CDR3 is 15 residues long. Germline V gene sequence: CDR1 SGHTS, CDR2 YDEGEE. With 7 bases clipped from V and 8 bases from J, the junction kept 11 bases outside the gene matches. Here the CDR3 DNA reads TGTGCCAGCGGCTACGGACAGGGGGGAATGGAAAAACTGTTTTTT. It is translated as CASGYGQGGMEKLFF.

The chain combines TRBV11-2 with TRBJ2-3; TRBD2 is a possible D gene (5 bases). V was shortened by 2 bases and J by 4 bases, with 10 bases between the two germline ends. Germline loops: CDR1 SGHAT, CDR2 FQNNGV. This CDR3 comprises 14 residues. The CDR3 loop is CASSLLLAADTQYF. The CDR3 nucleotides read TGTGCCAGCAGCTTACTGCTAGCAGCAGATACGCAGTATTTT.

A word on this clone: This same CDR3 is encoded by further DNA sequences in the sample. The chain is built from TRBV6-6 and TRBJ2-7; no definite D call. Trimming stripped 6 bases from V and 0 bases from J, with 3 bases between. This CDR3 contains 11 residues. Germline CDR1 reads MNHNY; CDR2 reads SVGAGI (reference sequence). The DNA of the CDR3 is TGTGCCAGCAGCGACTCCTACGAGCAGTACTTC. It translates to CASSDSYEQYF.

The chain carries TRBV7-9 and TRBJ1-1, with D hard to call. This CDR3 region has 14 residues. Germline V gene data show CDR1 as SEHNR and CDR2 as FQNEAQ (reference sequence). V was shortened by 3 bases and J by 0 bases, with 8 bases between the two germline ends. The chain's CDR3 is CASSLGIMNTEAFF. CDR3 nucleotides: TGTGCCAGCAGCTTGGGGATCATGAACACTGAAGCTTTCTTT.

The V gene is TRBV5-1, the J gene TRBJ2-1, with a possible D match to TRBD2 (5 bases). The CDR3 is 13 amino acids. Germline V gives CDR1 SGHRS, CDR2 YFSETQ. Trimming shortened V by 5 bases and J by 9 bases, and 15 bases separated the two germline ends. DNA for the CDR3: TGCGCCAGCAGGGCCAGCCCCCGGGGTGAGCAGTTCTTC. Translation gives CASRASPRGEQFF.

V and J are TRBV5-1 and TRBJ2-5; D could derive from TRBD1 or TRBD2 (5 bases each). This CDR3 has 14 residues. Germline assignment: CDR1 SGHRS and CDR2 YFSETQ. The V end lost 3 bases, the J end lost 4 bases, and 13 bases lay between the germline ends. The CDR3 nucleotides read TGCGCCAGCAGCTCCTATACAGGAGGAGAGACCCAGTACTTC. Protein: CASSSYTGGETQYF.

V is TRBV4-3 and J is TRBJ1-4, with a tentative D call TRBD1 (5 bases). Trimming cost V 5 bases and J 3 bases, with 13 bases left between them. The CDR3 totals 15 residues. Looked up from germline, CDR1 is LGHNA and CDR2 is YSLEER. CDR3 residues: CASSDRGVANEKLFF. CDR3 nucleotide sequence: TGCGCCAGCAGCGACCGAGGGGTGGCTAATGAAAAACTGTTTTTT.